Listed below are T cell receptor beta chains from one sample, sequenced in a study of T-cell memory formation after mild COVID-19. MiXCR was run by TCRdb on the 5' RACE reads, yielding one entry per CDR3 protein. The table records roughly 260,000 distinct CDR3 sequences, roughly 15% of them present only once. Sequenced sample: PBMCs or a T cell subset sorted from them (not recorded which). The receptor source for this set is a man aged 18 to 30 who had mild COVID-19 (a few samples of this study predate the infection). Cell type and time point are not known. Both conserved end residues are trimmed from each CDR3.

CDR3aa,v_gene
ASSSQGYYGYT,TRBV7-2
SVSAANTGELF,TRBV29-1
ASSSGGRARGEQY,TRBV7-6
ASSTLPGVNTEAF,TRBV19
ASSPAPGQGYPSPLH,TRBV4-1
ASSQARGGNQPQH,TRBV4-1
ASSVVAGGLYNEQF,TRBV9
ASSPWGATNTGELF,TRBV7-3
ASARRLAGGTDTQY,TRBV27
ASSLSTGTDTQY,TRBV7-3
ASSQDGRSYT,TRBV4-1